Below are 31 T cell receptor beta chains sequenced from a single sample in a study of T cells in Graves' hyperthyroidism and ophthalmopathy. RNA transcripts gave rise to amplified TCR beta CDR3 regions. HTBI primers were employed in a first-round RT-PCR of the TCR CDR3. TCRdb used MiXCR to reprocess the multiplex PCR reads, holding one entry per CDR3 protein. The sample has fewer than 300,000 distinct CDR3 sequences, 25% seen once. What was sequenced was blood. Receptors originate from a man aged 40-50 years with Graves' hyperthyroidism that later progressed to Graves' ophthalmopathy.

This clonotype was seen many times. The V gene is TRBV2, the J gene TRBJ2-7; tentatively, D is TRBD2 (5 bases). The CDR3 runs to 12 residues. V was clipped by 8 bases and J by 3 bases, with 11 bases between them. Germline V gene lookup returns CDR1 SNHLY and CDR2 FYNNEI. The DNA for the CDR3 is TGTGCCAGCCGGACTGATAACTACGAGCAGTACTTC. Amino acids: CASRTDNYEQYF.

This clonotype appeared many times. The chain employs TRBV7-2 and TRBJ2-7; a weak D match, TRBD1 (5 bases). The CDR3 spans 15 residues. Looked up from germline, CDR1 is SGHTA and CDR2 is FQGNSA. V lost 3 bases to trimming and J lost 3 bases, with 15 bases between them. CDR3 bases: TGTGCCAGCAGCTTCGGGCCGAAGGGGTACTACGAGCAGTACTTC. This translates into CASSFGPKGYYEQYF.

This clonotype has a count of ten or more. The genes are TRBV20-1 and TRBJ2-7; 11 bases map to TRBD2. CDR1 and CDR2 from the germline V gene are DFQATT and SNEGSKA (reference sequence). This CDR3 region has 15 residues. V was pared by 0 bases and J by 4 bases, with 5 bases of the junction left unmatched. The CDR3 protein is CSARDPLAGGYEQYF. DNA for the CDR3: TGCAGTGCTAGAGATCCGCTAGCGGGAGGTTACGAGCAGTACTTC.

This clonotype was detected ten times or more. This chain uses TRBV6-1 with TRBJ2-5, with TRBD1 identical over 7 bases. Germline CDR1 MNHNS, CDR2 SASEGT. The V gene end was trimmed by 6 bases and the J gene end by 4 bases; junction bases not matched to a gene: 8. This CDR3 spans 14 amino acids. The CDR3 here is CASRHGQAVETQYF. In nucleotides, the CDR3 is TGTGCCAGCAGACACGGACAGGCCGTAGAGACCCAGTACTTC.

V and J are TRBV2 and TRBJ1-1; no clear D gene. Deletions cut 4 bases from V and 0 bases from J, with 6 bases between. The germline gives CDR1 SNHLY, CDR2 FYNNEI. This CDR3 is built from 13 residues. The CDR3 DNA reads TGTGCCAGCAGTGTGACCCTGAACACTGAAGCTTTCTTT. It is translated as CASSVTLNTEAFF.

The rearrangement links TRBV12-3 or TRBV12-4 to TRBJ2-2; no firm D call. V gave up 0 bases and J gave up 6 bases, with 11 bases separating them. The CDR3 is 15 residues long. CDR3 DNA sequence: TGTGCCAGCAGTTTAGCGAGGATTCAGGCCGGGGAGCTGTTTTTT. The encoded protein is CASSLARIQAGELFF.

The sample holds a few counts of this clonotype. The V and J genes are TRBV2 and TRBJ2-2, with a tentative D call TRBD2 (5 bases). The CDR3 covers 14 residues. Trimming left V 8 bases short and J 4 bases short, with 14 bases between. CDR1 is SNHLY, CDR2 FYNNEI, per germline. The CDR3 coding sequence is TGTGCCAGCGTGGGGTGGACTTCCACCGGGGAGCTGTTTTTT. It is translated as CASVGWTSTGELFF.

This clonotype has a count of ten or more. The CDR3 region is CASSDRTGGYQPQHF. CDR3 in DNA: TGTGCCAGCAGTGATAGGACCGGCGGCTATCAGCCCCAGCATTTT. The chain combines TRBV2 with TRBJ1-5; D ambiguous. Trimming removed 3 bases from V and 5 bases from J, with 14 bases in between. This CDR3 comprises 15 residues. Germline assignment: CDR1 SNHLY and CDR2 FYNNEI. Based on the CDR3 plus reference TRBV2 and TRBJ1-5, the full variable domain is EPEVTQTPSHQVTQMGQEVILRCVPISNHLYFYWYRQILGQKVEFLVSFYNNEISEKSEIFDDQFSVERPDGSNFTLKIRSTKLEDSAMYFCASSDRTGGYQPQHFGDGTRLSIL.

The sample holds many counts of this clonotype. V and J are TRBV3-1 and TRBJ1-1; maybe TRBD1 (5 bases). Trimming removed 1 base from V and 10 bases from J, with 7 bases in between. Looked up from germline, CDR1 is LGHDT and CDR2 is YNNKEL (reference sequence). The CDR3 consists of 11 residues. As DNA, the CDR3 is TGTGCCAGCAGCCAAGGGAGGGGAGCTTTCTTT. It translates to CASSQGRGAFF.

This clonotype came up many times. The V call is TRBV20-1, the J call TRBJ2-3; TRBD2 matches at 9 bases. This CDR3 has 16 amino acids. Germline loops: CDR1 DFQATT, CDR2 SNEGSKA (reference sequence). The trim removed 5 bases at V and 4 bases at J, leaving 13 bases unmatched. This CDR3 is CSAVRAGGPVADTQYF. CDR3 nucleotide sequence: TGCAGTGCTGTTCGGGCGGGAGGGCCGGTGGCAGATACGCAGTATTTT.

This clonotype was observed at least ten times. This rearrangement joins TRBV4-2 to TRBJ1-2; tentatively, D is TRBD1 (5 bases). This CDR3 has 14 residues. Germline CDR1 LGHNA, CDR2 YNFKEQ. V was cut by 0 bases and J by 4 bases, with 9 bases left in between. This CDR3 is CASSQDRGTYGYTF. CDR3 DNA: TGTGCCAGCAGCCAAGATCGGGGGACCTATGGCTACACCTTC.

This clonotype was observed a few times. A much bigger clone sits one base away, suggesting this may be a read error. In DNA form, the CDR3 reads TGCGCCAGCAGTGAGACGGGAGAAGGTACCGGGGAGCTGTTTTTT. Amino acid sequence: CASSETGEGTGELFF. The rearrangement uses TRBV10-1 and TRBJ2-2, with D perhaps TRBD2 (6 bases). Germline V gives CDR1 WNHNN, CDR2 SYGVQD (reference sequence). The CDR3 spans 15 residues. The V gene lost 2 bases and the J gene lost 5 bases, with 12 bases spanning the gap.

This chain connects TRBV19 to TRBJ2-7, with a possible D match to TRBD2 (7 bases). Germline loops: CDR1 LNHDA, CDR2 SQIVND (reference sequence). The CDR3 has 15 residues. V shed 6 bases and J shed 1 base, with 16 bases lying between them. In DNA, the CDR3 is TGTGCCAGTAGCTGGGGGGGGCGAGGATCCTACGAGCAGTACTTC. This encodes CASSWGGRGSYEQYF.

This clonotype was detected ten times or more. V gene TRBV28 combines with J gene TRBJ1-2; D ambiguous. CDR1 and CDR2 (germline): MDHEN, SYDVKM. There are 13 residues in the CDR3. Trimming removed 3 bases from V and 5 bases from J, with 10 bases in between. The CDR3 DNA follows: TGTGCCAGCAGTTTCGGGATCTTTTATGGCTACACCTTC. It codes for CASSFGIFYGYTF.

This clonotype was detected ten times or more. The rearrangement uses TRBV4-2 and TRBJ2-7, with D uncertain. The CDR3 sequence is 12 residues long. V was pared by 0 bases and J by 6 bases, with 6 bases between. CDR1 is LGHNA, CDR2 YNFKEQ, per germline. The CDR3 loop reads CASSQEVGEQYF. CDR3 sequence (DNA): TGTGCCAGCAGCCAAGAGGTGGGCGAGCAGTACTTC.

This chain links TRBV6-1 with TRBJ1-5; D is uncertain. V was cut by 7 bases and J by 2 bases, with 12 bases left in between. The germline V gene encodes CDR1 MNHNS and CDR2 SASEGT. The CDR3 sequence is 14 residues long. The CDR3 coding sequence is TGTGCCAGCACCCCACCTGGCCGCAATCAGCCCCAGCATTTT. It specifies CASTPPGRNQPQHF.

Many counts were recorded for this clonotype. The chain recombines TRBV7-2 with TRBJ2-7; D may be TRBD1 or TRBD2 (6 bases each). From germline, CDR1 is SGHTA and CDR2 FQGNSA. The germline V and J ends were trimmed by 2 bases and 6 bases, with 26 bases remaining between them. The CDR3 contains 18 residues. The CDR3 region is CASSLFPRGPRQFPEQYF. CDR3 sequence (DNA): TGTGCCAGCAGCTTATTCCCCCGGGGGCCGAGACAGTTTCCCGAGCAGTACTTC.

This clonotype was counted ten times or more. CDR3 residues: CASSLGQGSTGELFF. CDR3 sequence (DNA): TGTGCCAGCAGCCTGGGACAGGGGAGCACCGGGGAGCTGTTTTTT. The rearrangement uses TRBV12-3 or TRBV12-4 and TRBJ2-2; TRBD1 agrees at 10 bases. The trim removed 6 bases at V and 4 bases at J, leaving 5 bases unmatched. CDR3 size: 15 residues.

This clonotype has just a few counts. This chain uses TRBV12-5 with TRBJ1-1; 7 bases are shared with TRBD1. Germline CDR1 LGHNT, CDR2 FRNRAP. The CDR3 loop spans 16 amino acids. The V gene end was trimmed by 0 bases and the J gene end by 4 bases; junction bases not matched to a gene: 8. CDR3 nucleotide sequence: TGTGCTAGTGGTTTGGTACGAGGGGGCGTGGGCACTGAAGCTTTCTTT. This encodes CASGLVRGGVGTEAFF.

This clonotype has at least ten counts. The V and J genes are TRBV20-1 and TRBJ2-7; TRBD2 might be the D (6 bases). The CDR3 extends over 14 amino acids. Looked up from germline, CDR1 is DFQATT and CDR2 is SNEGSKA (reference sequence). The V end lost 0 bases, the J end lost 5 bases, and 14 bases lay between the germline ends. The CDR3 nucleotides read TGCAGTGCTAGAGATTCGGGGGTACTCCACGAGCAGTACTTC. It codes for CSARDSGVLHEQYF.

This clonotype has a count of ten or more. The chain recombines TRBV28 with TRBJ2-7; 7 nucleotides match TRBD2. The V and J ends lost 5 bases and 3 bases, in that order; junction bases with no gene match: 4. Looked up from germline, CDR1 is MDHEN and CDR2 is SYDVKM. The CDR3 spans 13 residues. The CDR3 is CASSRTRNYEQYF. The CDR3 nucleotides read TGTGCCAGCAGTCGGACTAGGAACTACGAGCAGTACTTC.

This clonotype was detected ten times or more. The chain couples TRBV6-5 to TRBJ1-5, with D unresolved. CDR1 is MNHEY, CDR2 SVGAGI, per germline. The CDR3 sequence is 15 residues long. The V end lost 7 bases, the J end lost 0 bases, and 13 bases lay between the germline ends. The DNA of the CDR3 is TGTGCCAGCACGAGGCCAGACTATAGCAATCAGCCCCAGCATTTT. Protein product: CASTRPDYSNQPQHF.

This clonotype was counted ten times or more. This chain uses TRBV7-3 with TRBJ2-5; TRBD1 aligns across 9 bases. Germline-derived CDR1 and CDR2 are SGHTA and FQGTGA. This CDR3 contains 13 residues. The V gene end was trimmed by 5 bases and the J gene end by 7 bases; junction bases not matched to a gene: 5. CDR3 region: CASSPGQGGTQYF. The CDR3 DNA sequence: TGTGCCAGCAGCCCGGGACAGGGCGGGACCCAGTACTTC.

The sample holds many counts of this clonotype. The chain is built from TRBV5-1 and TRBJ2-7, with D perhaps matching TRBD2 (6 bases). From germline, CDR1 is SGHRS and CDR2 YFSETQ. Trimming shortened V by 4 bases and J by 6 bases, and 20 bases separated the two germline ends. There are 15 residues in the CDR3. The CDR3 reads CASSPPTSGGFEQYF. The CDR3 nucleotides read TGCGCCAGCAGCCCTCCTACCTCCGGGGGTTTCGAGCAGTACTTC.

J is TRBJ2-7 and V is TRBV11-2; the D gene could be TRBD1 or TRBD2 (5 bases each). Germline CDR1 is SGHAT and CDR2 is FQNNGV. The CDR3 contains 15 residues. V lost 4 bases to trimming and J lost 3 bases, with 16 bases between them. CDR3 sequence (DNA): TGTGCCAGCAGCTCAACAGGCTCCGGGGTCTACGAGCAGTACTTC. Translation: CASSSTGSGVYEQYF.

This clonotype was seen ten or more times. The chain combines TRBV2 with TRBJ2-7; unclear D gene. The V gene's germline CDR1 is SNHLY and CDR2 FYNNEI. The CDR3 runs 11 residues. V was trimmed by 7 bases and J by 9 bases, leaving 13 bases between them. As DNA, the CDR3 is TGTGCCAGCACGGGTGAGGCGAGGCAGTACTTC. It is translated as CASTGEARQYF.

This clonotype was recorded many times. The rearrangement links TRBV3-1 to TRBJ2-5, with 8 bases aligning to TRBD1. Germline-derived CDR1 and CDR2 are LGHDT and YNNKEL (reference sequence). V was clipped by 2 bases and J by 7 bases; unmatched bases: 0. The CDR3 has 12 amino acids. The CDR3 loop is CASSQTGGTQYF. Here the CDR3 DNA reads TGTGCCAGCAGCCAAACAGGGGGGACCCAGTACTTC.

This clonotype was observed many times. Here the CDR3 DNA reads TGCGCCAGCAGCCAAGCATCCGCGGGCCTAGCCTATACGCAGTATTTT. Protein: CASSQASAGLAYTQYF. The chain has TRBV4-1 and TRBJ2-3; TRBD2 might be the D (5 bases). V gave up 1 base and J gave up 7 bases, with 18 bases separating them. CDR1 is MGHRA, CDR2 YSYEKL, per germline. The length of the CDR3 is 16 residues.

This clonotype was seen ten or more times. The CDR3 nucleotides are TGTGCCAGCAGCTTAGCGGTCGCGACCCAGTACTTC. It yields the protein CASSLAVATQYF. The chain is built from TRBV7-2 and TRBJ2-5; D unclear. The CDR3 consists of 12 residues. The germline CDR1 and CDR2 sequences are SGHTA and FQGNSA. V lost 0 bases and J lost 7, with 6 bases in between.

This clonotype came up many times. V is TRBV19 and J is TRBJ2-2; 11 positions agree with TRBD2. Trimming cost V 7 bases and J 1 base; bases outside gene matches: 17. The CDR3 runs 20 residues. Germline CDR1 reads LNHDA; CDR2 reads SQIVND (reference sequence). This CDR3 is CASTRVRELTSGGNTGELFF. The CDR3 coding sequence is TGTGCCAGTACCCGCGTAAGGGAACTTACTAGCGGGGGGAACACCGGGGAGCTGTTTTTT.

This clonotype was recorded many times. The chain has TRBV18 and TRBJ2-4; D gene unclear. Trimming left V 8 bases short and J 1 base short, with 9 bases between. Germline-derived CDR1 and CDR2 are KGHSH and LQKENI. The CDR3 is made up of 13 amino acids. Written as DNA, the CDR3 is TGTGCCAGCACCTTTGGGGCCAAAAACATTCAGTACTTC. It yields the protein CASTFGAKNIQYF.